This is a list of T cell receptor beta chains from one sample in a study of human T cells and chemical hapten exposure. TCRdb passed the RACE reads through MiXCR, listing each CDR3 protein once. The table records approximately 350,000 distinct CDR3 sequences, around 7% of them present only once. Here the sequenced sample was whole blood, taken in connection with sensitization to the hapten diphenylcyclopropenone (DPC). These receptors came from a woman aged 18-29 years with alopecia areata. Some clones in this sample may be carry-over from other donors' samples. The conserved cysteine and the conserved F or W are not part of the CDR3 here. Size is omitted from some rows. Given values are once, few, many or a class for expanded clones.

clone size | CDR3 length | J gene | V gene | CDR3 protein
- | 9 | TRBJ2-7 | TRBV18 | ARYHTNEQY
few | 9 | TRBJ1-6 | TRBV5-4 | ASSLEGSLH
many | 11 | TRBJ2-6 | TRBV29-1 | SVEKSGANVLT
many | 11 | TRBJ2-7 | TRBV20-1 | SATPAGSYEQY
few | 13 | TRBJ2-5 | TRBV3-1 | ASSHLRTGVETQY
- | 11 | TRBJ1-5 | TRBV29-1 | SVRDNYNQPQH
few | 15 | TRBJ2-1 | TRBV20-1 | SARDLTSGGDYNEQF
many | 13 | TRBJ2-2 | TRBV6-5 | ASSYDRGQGGELF
- | 11 | TRBJ1-1 | TRBV6-5 | ASSYSSRTEAF
many | 13 | TRBJ2-7 | TRBV6-5 | ASSRLQGMLYEQY
few | 13 | TRBJ2-7 | TRBV5-1 | ASSFSGGSSYEQY
many | 11 | TRBJ1-5 | TRBV6-5 | ASSATADQPQH
- | 12 | TRBJ2-3 | TRBV5-1 | ASLPGTVTDTQY
- | 12 | TRBJ2-1 | TRBV9 | ASSVDLREGEQF
- | 12 | TRBJ1-1 | TRBV6-5 | ASSFTTGNTEAF
- | 11 | TRBJ1-2 | TRBV5-6 | ASSRQDLYGYT
few | 8 | TRBJ1-1 | TRBV29-1 | SAVDFEAF
- | 11 | TRBJ2-3 | TRBV3-1 | ATGTAEGDTQY
- | 13 | TRBJ2-6 | TRBV10-3 | AISPGLSGANVLT
many | 12 | TRBJ1-1 | TRBV29-1 | SGQDRHMNTEAF
many | 14 | TRBJ1-1 | TRBV27 | ASSLEGKQGETEAF
- | 13 | TRBJ2-2 | TRBV10-3 | SIKLGTANTGELF
few | 16 | TRBJ2-3 | TRBV4-2 | ASSHAGGRKWGTDTQY
few | 13 | TRBJ2-5 | TRBV29-1 | SVEVAGIFVETQY
few | 14 | TRBJ1-6 | TRBV4-1 | ASSQMPEVYNSPLH
many | 13 | TRBJ2-1 | TRBV4-3 | ASSHLGQGAGEQF
- | 15 | TRBJ1-3 | TRBV4-3 | ASSPAGSQSSGNTIY
few | 12 | TRBJ2-1 | TRBV6-5 | ASTPTGVHNEQF
- | 13 | TRBJ1-5 | TRBV6-1 | ASSEGWGSNQPQH
many | 13 | TRBJ2-2 | TRBV14 | ASSQAPGSTGELF
- | 11 | TRBJ1-1 | TRBV6-2/TRBV6-3 | ASSGQRLTEAF
many | 13 | TRBJ1-2 | TRBV6-2/TRBV6-3 | ASRLLDREIHGYT
- | 12 | TRBJ1-2 | TRBV18 | ASRPGVSNYGYT
few | 12 | TRBJ1-1 | TRBV4-1 | ASSQWRVNTEAF
few | 21 | TRBJ1-4 | TRBV3-1 | ASSQDWGEIPPGKTASNEKLF
- | 10 | TRBJ2-1 | TRBV9 | ASNRDRGEQF
few | 13 | TRBJ1-6 | TRBV11-1 | ASSSRGSDFSPLH
- | 13 | TRBJ1-3 | TRBV4-1 | ASSLRSGQGNTIY
- | 15 | TRBJ2-5 | TRBV7-9 | ASSLLSGGLGRETQY
many | 14 | TRBJ2-2 | TRBV6-5 | ASSYSKRMNTGELF
many | 12 | TRBJ2-1 | TRBV7-9 | ASAELAGGNEQF
many | 14 | TRBJ2-1 | TRBV9 | ASSEERGPRHNEQF
few | 11 | TRBJ2-1 | TRBV7-2 | ASSFEASDEQF
few | 12 | TRBJ2-6 | TRBV20-1 | SARGSSGANVLT
few | 14 | TRBJ1-5 | TRBV15 | ATSSGQGMETQPQH